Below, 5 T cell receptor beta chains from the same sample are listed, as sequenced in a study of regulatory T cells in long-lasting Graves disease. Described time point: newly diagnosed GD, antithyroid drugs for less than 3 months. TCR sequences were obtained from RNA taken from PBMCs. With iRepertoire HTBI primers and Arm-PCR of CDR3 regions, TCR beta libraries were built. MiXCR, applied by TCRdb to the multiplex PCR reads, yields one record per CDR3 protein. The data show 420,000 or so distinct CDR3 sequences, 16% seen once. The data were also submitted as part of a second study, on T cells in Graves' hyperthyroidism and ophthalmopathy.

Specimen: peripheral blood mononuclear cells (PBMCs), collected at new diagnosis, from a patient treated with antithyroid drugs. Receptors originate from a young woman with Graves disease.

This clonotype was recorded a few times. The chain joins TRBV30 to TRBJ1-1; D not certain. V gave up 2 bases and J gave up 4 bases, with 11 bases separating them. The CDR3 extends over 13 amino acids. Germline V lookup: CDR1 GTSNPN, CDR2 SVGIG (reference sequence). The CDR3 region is CAWSPQRSTEAFF. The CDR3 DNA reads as TGTGCCTGGAGTCCCCAGAGGTCCACTGAAGCTTTCTTT.

The DNA of the CDR3 is TGCGCCAGCAAGGGGGTTTCAGGAACAGATACGCAGTATTTT. It specifies CASKGVSGTDTQYF. The chain uses TRBV5-1 and TRBJ2-3, with D maybe TRBD1 (6 bases). Deletions cut 6 bases from V and 3 bases from J, with 14 bases between. The CDR3 length is 14 residues. The germline gives CDR1 SGHRS, CDR2 YFSETQ.

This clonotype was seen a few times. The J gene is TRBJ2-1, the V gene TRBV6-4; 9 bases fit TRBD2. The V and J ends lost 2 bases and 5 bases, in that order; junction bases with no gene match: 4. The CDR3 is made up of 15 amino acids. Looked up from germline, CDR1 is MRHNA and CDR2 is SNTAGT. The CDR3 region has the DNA TGTGCCAGCAGTGACGTGGCGGGAGGGAACAATGAGCAGTTCTTC. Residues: CASSDVAGGNNEQFF.

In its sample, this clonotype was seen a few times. This CDR3 is CACRLGSGNTIYF. As DNA, the CDR3 is TGTGCCTGTCGGTTGGGCTCTGGAAACACCATATATTTT. The chain is built from TRBV30 and TRBJ1-3; D is uncertain. Per germline, CDR1 GTSNPN and CDR2 SVGIG (reference sequence). The CDR3 is made up of 13 amino acids. The V gene lost 6 bases and the J gene lost 0 bases, with 9 bases spanning the gap.

The chain's CDR3 is CASSTSGGDTDTQYF. The CDR3 DNA reads as TGTGCCAGCAGTACTAGCGGGGGAGACACAGATACGCAGTATTTT. The chain employs TRBV6-2 or TRBV6-3 and TRBJ2-3, with 11 nucleotides matching TRBD2. V shed 5 bases and J 2 bases; nucleotides not matched to a gene: 3. There are 15 residues in the CDR3. Per germline, CDR1 MNHEY and CDR2 SVGEGT.